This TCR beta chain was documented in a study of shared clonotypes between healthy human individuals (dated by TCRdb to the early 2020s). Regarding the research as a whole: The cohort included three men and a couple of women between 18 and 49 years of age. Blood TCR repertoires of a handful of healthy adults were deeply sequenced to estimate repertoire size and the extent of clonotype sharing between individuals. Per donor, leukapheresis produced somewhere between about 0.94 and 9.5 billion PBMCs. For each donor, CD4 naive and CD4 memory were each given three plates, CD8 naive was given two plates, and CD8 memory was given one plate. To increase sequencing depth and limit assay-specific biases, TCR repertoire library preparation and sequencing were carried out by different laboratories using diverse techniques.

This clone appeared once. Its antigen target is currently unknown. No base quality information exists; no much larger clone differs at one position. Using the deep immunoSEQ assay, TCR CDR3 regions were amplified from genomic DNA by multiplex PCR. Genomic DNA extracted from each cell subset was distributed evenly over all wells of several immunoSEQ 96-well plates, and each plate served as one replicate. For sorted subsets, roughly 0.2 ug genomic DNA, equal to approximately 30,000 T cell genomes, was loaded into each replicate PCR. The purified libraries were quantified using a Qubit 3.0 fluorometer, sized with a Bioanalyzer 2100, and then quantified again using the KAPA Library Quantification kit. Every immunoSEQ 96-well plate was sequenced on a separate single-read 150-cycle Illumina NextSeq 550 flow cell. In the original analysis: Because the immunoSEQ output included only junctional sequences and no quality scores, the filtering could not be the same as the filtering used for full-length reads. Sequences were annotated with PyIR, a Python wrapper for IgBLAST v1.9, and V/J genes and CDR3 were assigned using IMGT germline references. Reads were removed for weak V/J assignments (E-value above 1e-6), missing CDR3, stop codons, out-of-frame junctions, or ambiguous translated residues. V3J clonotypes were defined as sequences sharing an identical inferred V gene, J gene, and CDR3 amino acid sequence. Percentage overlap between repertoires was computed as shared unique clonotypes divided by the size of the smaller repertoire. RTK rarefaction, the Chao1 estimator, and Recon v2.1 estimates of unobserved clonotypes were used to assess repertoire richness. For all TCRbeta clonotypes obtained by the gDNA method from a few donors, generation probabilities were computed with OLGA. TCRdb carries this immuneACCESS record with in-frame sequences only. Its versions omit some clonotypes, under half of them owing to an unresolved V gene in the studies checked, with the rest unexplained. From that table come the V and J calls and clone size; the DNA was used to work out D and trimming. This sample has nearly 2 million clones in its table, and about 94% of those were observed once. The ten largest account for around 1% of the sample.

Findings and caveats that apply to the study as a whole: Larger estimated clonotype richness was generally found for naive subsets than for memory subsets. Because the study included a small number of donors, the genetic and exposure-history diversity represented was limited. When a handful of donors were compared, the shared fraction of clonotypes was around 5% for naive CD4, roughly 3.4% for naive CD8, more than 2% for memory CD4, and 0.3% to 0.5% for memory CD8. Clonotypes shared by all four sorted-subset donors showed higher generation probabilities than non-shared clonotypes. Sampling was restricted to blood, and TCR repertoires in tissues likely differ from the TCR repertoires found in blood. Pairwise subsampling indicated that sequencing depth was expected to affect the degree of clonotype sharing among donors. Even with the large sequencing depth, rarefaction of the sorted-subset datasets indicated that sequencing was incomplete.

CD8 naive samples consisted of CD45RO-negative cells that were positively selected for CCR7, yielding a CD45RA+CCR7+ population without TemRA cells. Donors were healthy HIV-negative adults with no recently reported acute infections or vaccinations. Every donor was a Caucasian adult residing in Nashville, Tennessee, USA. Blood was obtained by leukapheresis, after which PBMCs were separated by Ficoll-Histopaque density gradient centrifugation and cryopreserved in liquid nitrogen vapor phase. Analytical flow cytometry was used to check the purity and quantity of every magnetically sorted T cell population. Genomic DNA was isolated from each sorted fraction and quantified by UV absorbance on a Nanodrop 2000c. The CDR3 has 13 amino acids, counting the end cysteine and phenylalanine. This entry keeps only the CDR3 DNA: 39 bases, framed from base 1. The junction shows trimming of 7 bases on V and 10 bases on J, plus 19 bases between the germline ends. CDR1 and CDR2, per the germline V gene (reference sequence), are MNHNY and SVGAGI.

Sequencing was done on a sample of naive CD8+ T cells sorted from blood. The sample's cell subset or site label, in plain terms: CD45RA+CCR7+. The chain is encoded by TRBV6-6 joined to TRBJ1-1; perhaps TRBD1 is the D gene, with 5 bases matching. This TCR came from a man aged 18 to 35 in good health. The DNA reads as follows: TGTGCCAGCACCCTCAATTCCAGGGTGCGAGCTTTCTTT. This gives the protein CASTLNSRVRAFF.